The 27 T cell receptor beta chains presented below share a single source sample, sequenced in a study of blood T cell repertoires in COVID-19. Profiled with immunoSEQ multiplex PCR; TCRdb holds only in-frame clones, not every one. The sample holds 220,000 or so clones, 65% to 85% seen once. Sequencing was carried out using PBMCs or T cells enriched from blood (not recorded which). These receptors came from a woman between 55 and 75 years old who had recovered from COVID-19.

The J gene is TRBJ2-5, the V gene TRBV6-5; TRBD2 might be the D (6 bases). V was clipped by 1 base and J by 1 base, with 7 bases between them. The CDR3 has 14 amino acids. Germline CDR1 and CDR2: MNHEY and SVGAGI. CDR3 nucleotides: TGTGCCAGCAGTTACTACGGGGGCCAAGAGACCCAGTACTTC. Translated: CASSYYGGQETQYF.

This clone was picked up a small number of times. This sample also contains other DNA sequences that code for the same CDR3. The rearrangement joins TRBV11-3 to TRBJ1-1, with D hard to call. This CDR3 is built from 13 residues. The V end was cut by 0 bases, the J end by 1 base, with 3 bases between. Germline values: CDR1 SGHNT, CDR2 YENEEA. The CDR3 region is CASSLEANTEAFF. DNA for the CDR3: TGTGCCAGCAGCTTAGAGGCGAACACTGAAGCTTTCTTT.

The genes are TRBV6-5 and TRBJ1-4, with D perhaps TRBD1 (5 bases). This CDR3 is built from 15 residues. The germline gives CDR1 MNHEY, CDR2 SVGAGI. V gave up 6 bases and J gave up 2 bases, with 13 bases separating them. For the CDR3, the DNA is TGTGCCAGCAGCTCACGATCAGGGACTAATGAAAAACTGTTTTTT. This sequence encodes CASSSRSGTNEKLFF.

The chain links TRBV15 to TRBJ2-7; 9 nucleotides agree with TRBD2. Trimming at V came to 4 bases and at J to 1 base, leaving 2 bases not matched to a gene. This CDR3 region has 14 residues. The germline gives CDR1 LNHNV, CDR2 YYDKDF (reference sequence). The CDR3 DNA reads TGTGCCACCAGCAATAGCGGGAGTTCCTACGAGCAGTACTTC. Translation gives CATSNSGSSYEQYF. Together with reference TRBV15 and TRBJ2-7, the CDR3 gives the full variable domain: DAMVIQNPRYQVTQFGKPVTLSCSQTLNHNVMYWYQQKSSQAPKLLFHYYDKDFNNEADTPDNFQSRRPNTSFCFLDIRSPGLGDTAMYLCATSNSGSSYEQYFGPGTRLTVT.

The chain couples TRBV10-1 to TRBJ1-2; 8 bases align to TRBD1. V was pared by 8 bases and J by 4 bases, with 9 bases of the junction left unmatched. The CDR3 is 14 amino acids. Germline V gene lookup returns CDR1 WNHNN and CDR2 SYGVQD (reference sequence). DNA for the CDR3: TGCGCCAGCTCCGGACAGGGAGATACCTATGGCTACACCTTC. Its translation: CASSGQGDTYGYTF.

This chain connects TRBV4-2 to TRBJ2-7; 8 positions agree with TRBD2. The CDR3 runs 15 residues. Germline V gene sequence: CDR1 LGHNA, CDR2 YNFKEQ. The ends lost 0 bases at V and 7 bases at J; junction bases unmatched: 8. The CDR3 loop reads CASSQDRREGLEQYF. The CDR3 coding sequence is TGTGCCAGCAGCCAAGATCGACGGGAGGGTCTAGAGCAGTACTTC.

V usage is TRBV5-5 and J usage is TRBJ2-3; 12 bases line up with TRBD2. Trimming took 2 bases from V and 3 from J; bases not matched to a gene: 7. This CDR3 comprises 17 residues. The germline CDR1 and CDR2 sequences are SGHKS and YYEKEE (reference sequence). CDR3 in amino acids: CASSLGLAGTITDTQYF. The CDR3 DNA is TGTGCCAGCAGCTTAGGACTAGCGGGAACGATAACAGATACGCAGTATTTT. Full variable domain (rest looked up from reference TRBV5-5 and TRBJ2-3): DAGVTQSPTHLIKTRGQQVTLRCSPISGHKSVSWYQQVLGQGPQFIFQYYEKEERGRGNFPDRFSARQFPNYSSELNVNALLLGDSALYLCASSLGLAGTITDTQYFGPGTRLTVL.

The CDR3 DNA is TGCGCCAGCAGCTTGTTGTCTAGCGGGGGGTACAATGAGCAGTTCTTC. This codes for CASSLLSSGGYNEQFF. V usage is TRBV5-1 and J usage is TRBJ2-1, with 11 bases identical to TRBD2. Germline assignment: CDR1 SGHRS and CDR2 YFSETQ. The CDR3 length is 16 residues. V shed 1 base and J 4 bases; nucleotides not matched to a gene: 4.

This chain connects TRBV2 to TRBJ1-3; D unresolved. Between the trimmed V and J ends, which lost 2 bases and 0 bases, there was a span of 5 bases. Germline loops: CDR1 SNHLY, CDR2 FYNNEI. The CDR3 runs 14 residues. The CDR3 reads CASSETSSGNTIYF. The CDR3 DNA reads TGTGCCAGCAGTGAAACATCCTCTGGAAACACCATATATTTT.

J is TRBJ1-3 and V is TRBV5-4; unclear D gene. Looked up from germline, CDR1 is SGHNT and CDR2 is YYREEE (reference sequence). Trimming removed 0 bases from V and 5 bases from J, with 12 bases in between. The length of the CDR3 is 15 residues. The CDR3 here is CASSLGATQRNTIYF. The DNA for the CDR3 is TGTGCCAGCAGCTTGGGAGCGACCCAGAGAAACACCATATATTTT.

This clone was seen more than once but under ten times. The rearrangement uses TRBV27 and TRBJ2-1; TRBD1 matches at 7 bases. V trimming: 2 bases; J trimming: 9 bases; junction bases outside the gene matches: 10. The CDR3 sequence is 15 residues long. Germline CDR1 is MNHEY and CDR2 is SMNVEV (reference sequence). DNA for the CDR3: TGTGCCAGCAGTTTAAGTCAGGGGGTCCCCTCTGAGCAGTTCTTC. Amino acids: CASSLSQGVPSEQFF.

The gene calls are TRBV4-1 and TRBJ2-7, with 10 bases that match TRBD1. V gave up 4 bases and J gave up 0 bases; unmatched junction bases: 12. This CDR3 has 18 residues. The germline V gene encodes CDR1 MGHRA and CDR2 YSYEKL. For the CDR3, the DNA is TGCGCCAGCAGCCTTAGATACAAAGGACAGGGGGTCTCCTACGAGCAGTACTTC. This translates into CASSLRYKGQGVSYEQYF.

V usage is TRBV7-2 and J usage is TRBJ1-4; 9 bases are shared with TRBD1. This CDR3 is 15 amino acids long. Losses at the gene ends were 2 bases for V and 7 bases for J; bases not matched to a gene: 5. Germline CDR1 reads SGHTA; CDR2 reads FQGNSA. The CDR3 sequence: CASSLSGQGFEKLFF. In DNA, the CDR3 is TGTGCCAGCAGCTTATCGGGACAGGGATTTGAAAAACTGTTTTTT.

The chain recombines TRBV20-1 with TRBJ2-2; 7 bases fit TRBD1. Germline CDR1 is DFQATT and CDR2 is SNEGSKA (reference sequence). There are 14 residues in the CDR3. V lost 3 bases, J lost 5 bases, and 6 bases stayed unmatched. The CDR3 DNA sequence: TGCAGTGCTAGTAGACAGGGAAGAACCGGGGAGCTGTTTTTT. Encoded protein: CSASRQGRTGELFF.

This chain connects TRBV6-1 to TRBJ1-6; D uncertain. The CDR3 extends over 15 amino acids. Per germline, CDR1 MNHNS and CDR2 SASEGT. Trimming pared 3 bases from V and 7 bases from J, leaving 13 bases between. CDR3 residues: CASSERRGANSPLHF. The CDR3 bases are TGTGCCAGCAGTGAGCGACGGGGAGCGAATTCACCCCTCCACTTT.

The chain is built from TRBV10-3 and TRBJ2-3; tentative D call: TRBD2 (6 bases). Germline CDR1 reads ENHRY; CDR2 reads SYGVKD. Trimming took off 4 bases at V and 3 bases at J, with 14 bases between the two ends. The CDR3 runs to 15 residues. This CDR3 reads CAISGARRGTDTQYF. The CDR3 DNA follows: TGTGCCATCAGTGGGGCTAGGAGGGGAACAGATACGCAGTATTTT.

In DNA form, the CDR3 reads TGTGCCAGTAGTATAGATCGAGGGCGGGAGACGGACATCAGAGATACGCAGTATTTT. Amino acids: CASSIDRGRETDIRDTQYF. The rearrangement links TRBV19 to TRBJ2-3, with 7 bases aligning to TRBD2. Germline V gives CDR1 LNHDA, CDR2 SQIVND (reference sequence). The length of the CDR3 is 19 residues. Germline trimming cut 0 bases from V and 5 bases from J; bases unmatched to any gene: 17.

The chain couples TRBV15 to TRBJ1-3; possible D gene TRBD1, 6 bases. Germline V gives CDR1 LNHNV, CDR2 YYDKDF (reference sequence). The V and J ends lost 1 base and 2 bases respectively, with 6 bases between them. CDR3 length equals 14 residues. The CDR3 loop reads CATSRAGAGNTIYF. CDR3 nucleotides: TGTGCCACCAGCAGAGCAGGGGCTGGAAACACCATATATTTT.

In nucleotides, the CDR3 is TGTGCCAGCAGCTCCGGGAATGGGGGGACTGAAGCTTTCTTT. It encodes CASSSGNGGTEAFF. The rearrangement joins TRBV5-4 to TRBJ1-1, with TRBD1 as a possible D gene (5 bases). This CDR3 has 14 amino acids. CDR1 SGHNT and CDR2 YYREEE come from the germline V gene (reference sequence). The V gene lost 3 bases and the J gene lost 5 bases, with 14 bases spanning the gap.

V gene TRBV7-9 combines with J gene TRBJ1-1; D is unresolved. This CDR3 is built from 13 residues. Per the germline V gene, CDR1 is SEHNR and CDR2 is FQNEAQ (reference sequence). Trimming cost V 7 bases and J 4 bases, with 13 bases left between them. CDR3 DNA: TGTGCCAGCACCGATCTCCGGGGCACTGAAGCTTTCTTT. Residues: CASTDLRGTEAFF. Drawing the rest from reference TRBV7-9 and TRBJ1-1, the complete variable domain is DTGVSQNPRHKITKRGQNVTFRCDPISEHNRLYWYRQTLGQGPEFLTYFQNEAQLEKSRLLSDRFSAERPKGSFSTLEIQRTEQGDSAMYLCASTDLRGTEAFFGQGTRLTVV.

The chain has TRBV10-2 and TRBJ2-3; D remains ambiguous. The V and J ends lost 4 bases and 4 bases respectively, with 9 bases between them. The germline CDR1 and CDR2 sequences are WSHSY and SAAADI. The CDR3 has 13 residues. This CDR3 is CASSGDNADTQYF. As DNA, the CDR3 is TGCGCCAGCAGTGGTGACAACGCAGATACGCAGTATTTT.

This CDR3 is CATTGEVAEAFF. The CDR3 region has the DNA TGTGCCACCACAGGGGAGGTCGCTGAAGCTTTCTTT. The J gene is TRBJ1-1, the V gene TRBV10-3; 7 nucleotides match TRBD1. The V and J ends lost 10 bases and 6 bases, in that order; junction bases with no gene match: 8. Germline CDR1 is ENHRY and CDR2 is SYGVKD. The CDR3 consists of 12 residues.

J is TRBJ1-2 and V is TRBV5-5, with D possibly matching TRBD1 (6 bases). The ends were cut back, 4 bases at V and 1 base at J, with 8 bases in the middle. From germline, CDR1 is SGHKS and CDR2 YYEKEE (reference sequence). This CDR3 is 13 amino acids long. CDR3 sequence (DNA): TGTGCCAGCAGCGCGGACAGTAACTATGGCTACACCTTC. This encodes CASSADSNYGYTF.

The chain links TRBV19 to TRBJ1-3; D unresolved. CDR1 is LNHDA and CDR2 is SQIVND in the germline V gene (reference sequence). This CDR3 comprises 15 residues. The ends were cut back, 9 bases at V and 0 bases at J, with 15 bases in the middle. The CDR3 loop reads CASLTRVSSGNTIYF. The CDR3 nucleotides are TGTGCCAGCCTGACTAGGGTGTCCTCTGGAAACACCATATATTTT.

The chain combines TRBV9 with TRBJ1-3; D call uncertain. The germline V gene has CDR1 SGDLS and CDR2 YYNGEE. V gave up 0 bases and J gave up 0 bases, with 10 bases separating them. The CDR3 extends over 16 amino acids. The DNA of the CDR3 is TGTGCCAGCAGCGTAGCTGGGAGAGACTCTGGAAACACCATATATTTT. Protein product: CASSVAGRDSGNTIYF.

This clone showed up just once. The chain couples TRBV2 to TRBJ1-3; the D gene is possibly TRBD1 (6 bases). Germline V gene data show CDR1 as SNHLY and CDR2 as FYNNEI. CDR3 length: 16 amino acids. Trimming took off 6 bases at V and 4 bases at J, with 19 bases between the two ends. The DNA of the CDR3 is TGTGCCAGCAGCGAGAACATACAGGGTGGAGGAAACACCATATATTTT. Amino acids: CASSENIQGGGNTIYF. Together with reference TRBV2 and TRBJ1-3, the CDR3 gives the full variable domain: EPEVTQTPSHQVTQMGQEVILRCVPISNHLYFYWYRQILGQKVEFLVSFYNNEISEKSEIFDDQFSVERPDGSNFTLKIRSTKLEDSAMYFCASSENIQGGGNTIYFGEGSWLTVV.

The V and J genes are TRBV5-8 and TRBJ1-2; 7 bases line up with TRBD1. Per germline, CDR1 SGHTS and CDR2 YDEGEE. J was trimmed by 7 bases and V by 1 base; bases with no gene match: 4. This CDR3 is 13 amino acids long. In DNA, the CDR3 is TGTGCCAGCAGCTTGACAGGGGCGTCTGGCTACACCTTC. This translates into CASSLTGASGYTF.